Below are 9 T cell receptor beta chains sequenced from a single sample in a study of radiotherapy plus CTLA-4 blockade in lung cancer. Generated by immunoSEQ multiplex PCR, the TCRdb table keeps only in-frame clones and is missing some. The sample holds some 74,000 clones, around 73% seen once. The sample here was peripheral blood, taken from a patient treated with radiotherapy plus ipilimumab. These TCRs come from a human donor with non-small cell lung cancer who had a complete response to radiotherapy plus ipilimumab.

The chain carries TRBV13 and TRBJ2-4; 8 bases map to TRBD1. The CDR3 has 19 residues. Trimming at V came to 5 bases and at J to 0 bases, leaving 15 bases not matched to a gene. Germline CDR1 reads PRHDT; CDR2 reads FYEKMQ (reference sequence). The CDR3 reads CASSAGTGDYRGAKNIQYF. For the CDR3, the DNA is TGTGCCAGCAGCGCCGGGACAGGCGACTACAGAGGAGCCAAAAACATTCAGTACTTC.

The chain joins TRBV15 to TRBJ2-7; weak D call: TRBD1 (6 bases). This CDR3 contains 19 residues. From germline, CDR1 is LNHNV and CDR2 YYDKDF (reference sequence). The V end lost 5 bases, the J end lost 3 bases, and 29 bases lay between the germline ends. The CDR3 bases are TGTGCCACCAGCCCCCGGAAATCGAGGACCGCCCTAGGGGGCTACGAGCAGTACTTC. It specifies CATSPRKSRTALGGYEQYF.

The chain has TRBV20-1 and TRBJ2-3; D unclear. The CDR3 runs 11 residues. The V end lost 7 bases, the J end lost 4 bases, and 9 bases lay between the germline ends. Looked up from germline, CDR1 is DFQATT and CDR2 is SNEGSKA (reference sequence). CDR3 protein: CSGGPADTQYF. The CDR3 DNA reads TGCAGTGGTGGTCCGGCAGATACGCAGTATTTT.

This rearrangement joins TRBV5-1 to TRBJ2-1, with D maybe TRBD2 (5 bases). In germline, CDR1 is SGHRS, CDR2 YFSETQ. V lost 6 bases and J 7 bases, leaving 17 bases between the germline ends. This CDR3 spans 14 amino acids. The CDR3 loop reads CASNLRTGGNEQFF. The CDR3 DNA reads TGCGCCAGCAACCTACGCACTGGCGGGAATGAGCAGTTCTTC.

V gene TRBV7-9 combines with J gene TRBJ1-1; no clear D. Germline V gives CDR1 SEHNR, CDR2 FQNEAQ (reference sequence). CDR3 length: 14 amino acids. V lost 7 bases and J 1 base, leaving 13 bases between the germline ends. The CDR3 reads CASNSAIGNTEAFF. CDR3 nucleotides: TGTGCCAGCAACTCGGCCATCGGGAACACTGAAGCTTTCTTT.

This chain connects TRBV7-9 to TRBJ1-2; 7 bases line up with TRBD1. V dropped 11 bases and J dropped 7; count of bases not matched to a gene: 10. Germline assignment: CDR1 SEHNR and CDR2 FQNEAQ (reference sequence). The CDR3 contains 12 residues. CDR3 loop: CAGYVRDSGYTF. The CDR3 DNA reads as TGTGCCGGATACGTGAGGGACAGTGGCTACACCTTC.

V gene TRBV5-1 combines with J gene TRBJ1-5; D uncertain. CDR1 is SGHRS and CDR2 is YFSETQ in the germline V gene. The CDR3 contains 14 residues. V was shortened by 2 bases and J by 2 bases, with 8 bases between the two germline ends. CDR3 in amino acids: CASSFGEGNQPQHF. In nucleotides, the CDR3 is TGCGCCAGCAGCTTTGGGGAAGGCAATCAGCCCCAGCATTTT.

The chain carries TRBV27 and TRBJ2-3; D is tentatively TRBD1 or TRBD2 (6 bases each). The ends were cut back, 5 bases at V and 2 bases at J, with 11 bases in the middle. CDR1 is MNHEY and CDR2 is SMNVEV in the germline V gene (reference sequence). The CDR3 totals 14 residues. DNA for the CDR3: TGTGCCAGCAGTACAGGGAGGACCACAGATACGCAGTATTTT. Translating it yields CASSTGRTTDTQYF.

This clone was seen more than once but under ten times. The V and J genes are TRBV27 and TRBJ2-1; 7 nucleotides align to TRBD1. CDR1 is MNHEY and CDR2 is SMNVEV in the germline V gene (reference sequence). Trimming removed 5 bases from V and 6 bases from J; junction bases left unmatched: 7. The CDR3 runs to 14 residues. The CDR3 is CASSLQDRPNEQFF. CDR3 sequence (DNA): TGTGCCAGCAGTCTCCAGGACAGGCCCAATGAGCAGTTCTTC.